The 20 T cell receptor beta chains presented below share a single source sample, sequenced in a study of technical replicates of blood from a few donors. Generated by immunoSEQ multiplex PCR, the TCRdb table keeps only in-frame clones and is missing some. The sample shows under 85,000 clones, roughly 97% of them seen only once. Sequenced input: T cells isolated from PBMCs. The receptors derive from a human donor in good health.

This clone has a single count. The rearrangement joins TRBV11-2 to TRBJ2-2; D possibly corresponds to TRBD1 (5 bases). The CDR3 spans 15 residues. Between the trimmed V and J ends, which lost 3 bases and 2 bases, there was a span of 10 bases. Germline V gene lookup returns CDR1 SGHAT and CDR2 FQNNGV. The CDR3 loop reads CASSFGGANTGELFF. CDR3 DNA sequence: TGTGCCAGCAGCTTTGGTGGGGCCAACACCGGGGAGCTGTTTTTT.

In this sample, this clone turned up once. The chain combines TRBV4-2 with TRBJ2-7; D is unclear. The germline gives CDR1 LGHNA, CDR2 YNFKEQ. The CDR3 loop spans 13 amino acids. Trimming removed 1 base from V and 2 bases from J, with 6 bases in between. In nucleotides, the CDR3 is TGTGCCAGCAGCCAAGGGAGAGCCTACGAGCAGTACTTC. This codes for CASSQGRAYEQYF.

The V and J genes are TRBV5-5 and TRBJ1-2, with 7 bases identical to TRBD1. The CDR3 consists of 13 residues. Germline lookup yields CDR1 SGHKS and CDR2 YYEKEE (reference sequence). V shed 3 bases, J shed 4 bases, and the junction held 3 bases outside the gene matches. CDR3 sequence reads: CASSSGQIYGYTF. The CDR3, as DNA: TGTGCCAGCAGCTCGGGACAGATCTATGGCTACACCTTC.

V is TRBV5-1 and J is TRBJ1-1, with TRBD1 matching over 8 bases. V was pared by 1 base and J by 3 bases, with 8 bases of the junction left unmatched. Germline values: CDR1 SGHRS, CDR2 YFSETQ. The CDR3 is made up of 16 amino acids. The CDR3 DNA reads TGCGCCAGCAGCTTGTCTCCAGGGGGCATGGACACTGAAGCTTTCTTT. It is translated as CASSLSPGGMDTEAFF.

The V call is TRBV29-1, the J call TRBJ2-2; 9 bases fit TRBD2. The CDR3 consists of 15 residues. CDR1 SQVTM and CDR2 ANQGSEA come from the germline V gene. With V trimmed by 3 bases and J by 7 bases, 9 bases remained unmatched. The CDR3 sequence is CSVDLAGDPHGELFF. The CDR3 coding sequence is TGCAGCGTTGATTTAGCGGGAGACCCCCACGGGGAGCTGTTTTTT.

The gene calls are TRBV7-2 and TRBJ2-3; D not resolved. The CDR3 extends over 11 amino acids. The V end lost 6 bases, the J end lost 9 bases, and 10 bases lay between the germline ends. Germline CDR1 and CDR2: SGHTA and FQGNSA. CDR3 region: CASSLAPTQYF. CDR3 nucleotide sequence: TGTGCCAGCAGTCTGGCCCCCACGCAGTATTTT.

The genes are TRBV19 and TRBJ2-5; D gene unclear. The germline V gene encodes CDR1 LNHDA and CDR2 SQIVND (reference sequence). The CDR3 contains 12 residues. The V end lost 8 bases, the J end lost 11 bases, and 18 bases lay between the germline ends. This CDR3 is CASWYSVQRQYF. CDR3 bases: TGTGCCAGTTGGTATAGTGTGCAGCGTCAGTACTTC.

V is TRBV6-1 and J is TRBJ1-4; the D is unclear. Trimming stripped 4 bases from V and 0 bases from J, with 6 bases between. The CDR3 is made up of 14 amino acids. CDR1 MNHNS and CDR2 SASEGT come from the germline V gene. CDR3 sequence: CASSGLATNEKLFF. The DNA for the CDR3 is TGTGCCAGCAGTGGACTTGCAACTAATGAAAAACTGTTTTTT.

The rearrangement links TRBV7-9 to TRBJ2-4, with D tentatively TRBD2 (6 bases). This CDR3 is built from 17 residues. With 1 base removed from V and 0 bases from J, the gap between germline ends came to 13 bases. Germline CDR1 SEHNR, CDR2 FQNEAQ (reference sequence). The DNA of the CDR3 is TGTGCCAGCAGCTTAGAAGGGAGGCCCGTAGCCAAAAACATTCAGTACTTC. This translates into CASSLEGRPVAKNIQYF.

The rearrangement links TRBV5-4 to TRBJ2-5, with 7 nucleotides matching TRBD2. V gave up 1 base and J gave up 3 bases; unmatched junction bases: 0. Germline V gene data show CDR1 as SGHNT and CDR2 as YYREEE (reference sequence). This CDR3 is built from 13 residues. The CDR3 nucleotides read TGTGCCAGCAGCTTGCTAGCGGAAGAGACCCAGTACTTC. It encodes CASSLLAEETQYF.

The chain joins TRBV18 to TRBJ1-1; D might be TRBD1 (5 bases). Germline assignment: CDR1 KGHSH and CDR2 LQKENI. V dropped 3 bases and J dropped 1 base, with 9 bases sitting between them. This CDR3 region has 14 residues. CDR3 coding DNA: TGTGCCAGCTCACCGGGGGGGAAGAACACTGAAGCTTTCTTT. Translation: CASSPGGKNTEAFF.

J is TRBJ2-1 and V is TRBV10-3; the D gene is possibly TRBD2 (7 bases). Germline assignment: CDR1 ENHRY and CDR2 SYGVKD. This CDR3 contains 16 residues. The V end was cut by 8 bases, the J end by 1 base, with 18 bases between. The DNA for the CDR3 is TGTGCCATCTCTGGGGGGGCCCTGGGGTCCTACAATGAGCAGTTCTTC. It encodes CAISGGALGSYNEQFF.

V gene TRBV10-3 combines with J gene TRBJ1-1; the match to TRBD1 covers 9 bases. Trimming at V came to 10 bases and at J to 4 bases, leaving 16 bases not matched to a gene. This CDR3 contains 16 residues. The V gene's germline CDR1 is ENHRY and CDR2 SYGVKD. For the CDR3, the DNA is TGTGCCACCACCCCGGGGACAGGGAAGGGGAGCACTGAAGCTTTCTTT. Translated: CATTPGTGKGSTEAFF.

This clone was seen just once. The chain combines TRBV5-6 with TRBJ2-2; D is unclear. The CDR3 length is 14 residues. In germline, CDR1 is SGHDT, CDR2 YYEEEE. Trimming removed 5 bases from V and 0 bases from J, with 8 bases in between. The CDR3: CASSHIANTGELFF. Written as DNA, the CDR3 is TGTGCCAGCAGTCACATTGCGAACACCGGGGAGCTGTTTTTT.

The chain carries TRBV5-1 and TRBJ2-1, with a tentative D call TRBD2 (6 bases). Germline assignment: CDR1 SGHRS and CDR2 YFSETQ. The CDR3 is made up of 13 amino acids. Between the trimmed V and J ends, which lost 0 bases and 10 bases, there was a span of 11 bases. The CDR3 region has the DNA TGCGCCAGCAGCTTGGCGGGAGTTCCCGAGCAGTTCTTC. Translating gives CASSLAGVPEQFF.

The J gene is TRBJ2-1, the V gene TRBV2, with 9 bases identical to TRBD2. Germline V gives CDR1 SNHLY, CDR2 FYNNEI. Unmatched junction bases numbered 3, after V lost 4 bases and J lost 2 bases. This CDR3 contains 15 residues. CDR3 amino acids: CASSALAGPYNEQFF. The CDR3 coding sequence is TGTGCCAGCAGTGCCCTAGCGGGGCCCTACAATGAGCAGTTCTTC.

The rearrangement links TRBV6-5 to TRBJ2-3; TRBD2 agrees at 10 bases. Per germline, CDR1 MNHEY and CDR2 SVGAGI. J gave up 5 bases and V 2 bases, and 4 bases lay outside the gene matches. The CDR3 extends over 15 amino acids. The CDR3 nucleotides read TGTGCCAGCAGTTACGTAGCGGGAGGCCAAGATACGCAGTATTTT. Amino acids: CASSYVAGGQDTQYF.

The rearrangement links TRBV4-3 to TRBJ2-1, with TRBD2 as a possible D gene (5 bases). Germline loops: CDR1 LGHNA, CDR2 YSLEER. This CDR3 comprises 16 residues. V lost 4 bases and J 0 bases, leaving 13 bases between the germline ends. CDR3 residues: CASSLVPGSSYNEQFF. The CDR3 region has the DNA TGCGCCAGCAGCCTCGTTCCGGGGAGCTCCTACAATGAGCAGTTCTTC.

The V gene is TRBV5-6, the J gene TRBJ2-7; D is perhaps TRBD1 (5 bases). CDR3 length: 14 residues. Germline lookup yields CDR1 SGHDT and CDR2 YYEEEE. Trimming removed 1 base from V and 0 bases from J, with 8 bases in between. The CDR3 DNA follows: TGTGCCAGCAGCTTGACGCAGGGCTCCTACGAGCAGTACTTC. Protein sequence: CASSLTQGSYEQYF.

The rearrangement links TRBV9 to TRBJ2-2, with TRBD1 matching over 8 bases. This CDR3 spans 15 amino acids. The J segment lost 1 base and the V segment lost 2 bases, leaving 1 base of the junction unmatched. The germline V gene has CDR1 SGDLS and CDR2 YYNGEE. The CDR3 DNA reads TGTGCCAGCAGCGTTGGGACAGGGAACACCGGGGAGCTGTTTTTT. It yields the protein CASSVGTGNTGELFF. Full variable domain (missing parts from reference TRBV9 and TRBJ2-2): DSGVTQTPKHLITATGQRVTLRCSPRSGDLSVYWYQQSLDQGLQFLIQYYNGEERAKGNILERFSAQQFPDLHSELNLSSLELGDSALYFCASSVGTGNTGELFFGEGSRLTVL.